Listed here is a single T cell receptor (beta chain). Trimming took off 3 bases at V and 3 bases at J, with 12 bases between the two ends. The length of the CDR3 is 14 residues. CDR1 is SNHLY, CDR2 FYNNEI, per germline. The sample is drawn from a study of T cell clonotyping in hematopoietic cell transplantation. Data came from immunoSEQ multiplex PCR; TCRdb stores just in-frame clones and leaves some out. This sample yields roughly 27,000 clones, of which around 95% are seen a single time; 1.1% to 1.5% belongs to the top ten. The sequence derives from a man aged 45-65 years in good health. Some clones in this sample may be carry-over from other donors' samples. The specimen was peripheral blood mononuclear cells. The V and J genes are TRBV2 and TRBJ2-7, with D possibly TRBD1 on 5 matching bases. CDR3 amino acids: CASSDQGRDYEQYF. CDR3 coding DNA: TGTGCCAGCAGTGACCAGGGCAGAGACTACGAGCAGTACTTC.